This TCR beta chain was found in a study of OX40 agonist ivuxolimab in advanced cancers. General study points: Patients with a partial response at 0.1-3.0 mg/kg had among the lowest clonal expansion.

Comment on this clone: The antigen remains unidentified.

Sequencing was performed with immunoSEQ multiplex PCR; in TCRdb, only in-frame clones are kept and a portion is missing. The table shows some 42,000 clones, with 75% to 90% occurring only once. The V and J ends lost 2 bases and 1 base, in that order; junction bases with no gene match: 5. The V gene's germline CDR1 is SGDLS and CDR2 YYNGEE. The CDR3 is 17 residues long. V usage is TRBV9 and J usage is TRBJ2-1; TRBD2 matches at 11 bases. This clonotype was obtained from an adult with an advanced solid tumor such as melanoma, head and neck, liver or kidney cancer. This material consisted of CD4+ or CD8+ T cells sorted from blood, taken in a trial of the OX40 agonist ivuxolimab. CDR3 amino acids: CASSVGSGRGSYNEQFF. In nucleotides, the CDR3 is TGTGCCAGCAGCGTTGGTAGCGGGAGGGGGTCCTACAATGAGCAGTTCTTC. The variable domain in full, completed from reference TRBV9 and TRBJ2-1, reads DSGVTQTPKHLITATGQRVTLRCSPRSGDLSVYWYQQSLDQGLQFLIQYYNGEERAKGNILERFSAQQFPDLHSELNLSSLELGDSALYFCASSVGSGRGSYNEQFFGPGTRLTVL.